This TCR beta chain was captured by sequencing in a study of T cells expressing NK-cell markers. The wider study: Seven donors tested HCMV-seropositive and one tested seronegative among the eight sequenced.

Per germline, CDR1 DFQATT and CDR2 SNEGSKA (reference sequence). The CDR3 runs to 14 residues. General study points: Dominant NKG2C+ clonotypes were found to form about 1.0-7.5% of CD8+ T cells in five to seven donors.

TCRdb reprocessed the 5' RACE reads; each CDR3 protein has one entry and no DNA is given. This sample's table reports about 160,000 distinct CDR3 sequences. Concerning this clonotype: No antigen is known for it.

The chain employs TRBV20-1 and TRBJ1-1; TCRdb reports TRBD1, a call that lacks DNA to check it against. Sequenced: blood T cells: a sorted CD56 or NKG2C T cell subset, CD4+ or CD8+ T cells, or bulk PBMC T cells (not recorded which). This sequence was found in a woman aged 18 to 75 in good health. CDR3 residues: CSARSRTGNTEAFF.